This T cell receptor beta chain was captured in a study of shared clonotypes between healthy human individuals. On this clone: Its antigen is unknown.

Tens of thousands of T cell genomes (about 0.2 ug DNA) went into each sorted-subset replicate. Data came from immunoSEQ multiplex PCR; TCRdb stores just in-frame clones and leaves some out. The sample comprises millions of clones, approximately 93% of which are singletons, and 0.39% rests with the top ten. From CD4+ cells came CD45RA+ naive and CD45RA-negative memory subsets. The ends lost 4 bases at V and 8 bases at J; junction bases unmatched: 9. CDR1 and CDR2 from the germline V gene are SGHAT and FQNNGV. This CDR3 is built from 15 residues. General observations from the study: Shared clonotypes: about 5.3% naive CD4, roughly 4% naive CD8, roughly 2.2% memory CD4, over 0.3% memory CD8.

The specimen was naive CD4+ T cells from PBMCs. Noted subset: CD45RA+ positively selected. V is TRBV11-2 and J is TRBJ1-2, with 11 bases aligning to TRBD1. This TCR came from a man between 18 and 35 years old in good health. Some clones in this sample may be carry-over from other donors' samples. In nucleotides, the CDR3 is TGTGCCAGCAGCTCTATTGGACAGGGGGCAACGGGCTACACCTTC. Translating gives CASSSIGQGATGYTF.